This T cell receptor (beta chain) was identified in a study of T cell responses to AZD1222 COVID-19 vaccine (dated by TCRdb to about 2021). Looking at the study overall: AZD1222 recipients given second doses at about 4 weeks or at about 12 weeks were pooled, since spike-specific TCR depth and breadth were not found to differ between the two schedules. Trial participants were enrolled by age into 18-55, 56-69 and 70-plus year subgroups, with roughly 160, 29 and 62 TCR-sequenced participants respectively. TCR sequencing was performed for some 250 trial participants, of whom about 210 were given two doses of AZD1222 and approximately 25 were given two doses of MenACWY control vaccine.

Beyond this particular receptor, the publication reports: Most participants were white British and females outnumbered males, and the authors suggested that clonal diversity may have been underestimated. In the small 56-69-year group, the increase in depth fell short of significance, most likely because of low power. Epitopes outside the regions mutated in the B.1.351 and B.1.1.7 variants were reportedly recognized by nearly half of the unique spike-specific TCRs. After two AZD1222 doses, both the breadth and the depth of spike-specific TCRs were significantly higher than at day 0 and than in MenACWY recipients. Because no day 14 peak-response samples were available, repertoires were characterized only after the peak T cell response. Only five to seven AZD1222 recipients were SARS-CoV-2 seropositive at baseline, limiting conclusions about previously exposed vaccinees. Vaccine-associated CD4 TCRs spanned the whole spike protein, with dominant responses in regions 160-218 and 743-854.

Cut back by 0 bases and 0 bases, the V and J ends lie 12 bases apart. From its cysteine to its phenylalanine, the CDR3 spans 16 amino acids. Of the read, only the CDR3 DNA is kept; its 48 bases are in frame from base 1. Based on the germline V gene, the CDR1 and CDR2 sequences are SGHRS and YFSETQ. The CDR3 regions of human TCRbeta chains were analyzed by immunosequencing. For the original study's pipeline: Repertoire TCRs were matched against a reference library of SARS-CoV-2-specific TCRs generated with the MIRA antigen-specificity platform. Breadth meant the fraction of unique TCRs that were SARS-CoV-2-associated, whereas depth meant the fraction of total T cells that were SARS-CoV-2-associated. Using the MIRA data, each spike-specific TCR was mapped to the spike region that the TCR reacts to and placed in a CD4 or CD8 class. Log10-transformed breadth and depth values were compared by one-way ANOVA with Sidak's multiple comparisons tests. The clones in this table, taken by TCRdb from immuneACCESS, are in-frame only. Not every clone is retained; where verified, under half of the shortfall comes from an unresolved V gene, and the cause of the rest is unknown. D and trimming come from the DNA, and the V and J calls and clone size come from that table. This sample has 130,000 or so clones in its table, and 85% to 95% of those were observed once. The top ten hold 1.5% to 2% of the sample.

A note on this clone: Its antigen remains unidentified. No qualities accompany the bases; no much larger clone lies one base away.

The sample's time point label, in plain terms: baseline before first vaccination. Vaccinee samples were obtained from the UK trials COV001 and COV002, which included a single-blind randomized controlled phase 2/3 trial of AZD1222 (ChAdOx1 nCoV-19) in healthy adults. For TCRbeta chain sequencing, PBMC samples from trial participants were taken at day 0 and at day 28 after the second dose. Specimen: peripheral blood, collected on day 0 of AZD1222 vaccination. This chain joins TRBV5-1 to TRBJ1-2; the best D guess is TRBD1, with 5 bases matching. The TCR sequence derives from an adult in good health. The CDR3 has the sequence CASSLASTATNYGYTF. The sequence in DNA is TGCGCCAGCAGCTTGGCCTCGACAGCGACTAACTATGGCTACACCTTC.